This T cell receptor beta chain was sequenced for a study of T cell responses to AZD1222 COVID-19 vaccine. The protocol was immunoSEQ multiplex PCR, while the TCRdb copy is restricted to in-frame clones and leaves out a portion. The table shows 85,000 or so clones, with more than 70% occurring only once. Per germline, CDR1 LGHNA and CDR2 YSLEER. CDR3 length: 15 residues. Trimming shortened V by 3 bases and J by 8 bases, and 17 bases separated the two germline ends. Concerning this clone: Its antigen is not identified.

Whole-study results and caveats: Reportedly, close to half of spike-specific TCRs are directed against unmutated variant regions. The breadth and depth of Spike-specific TCRs increased once two AZD1222 doses had been given. The peak T cell response came first, and repertoires were sampled only after it. At baseline, just six AZD1222 recipients tested seropositive.

The gene calls are TRBV4-3 and TRBJ2-1; D is uncertain. The sequencing used peripheral blood, collected 28 days after the second AZD1222 dose. This TCR derives from an adult who received the AZD1222 COVID-19 vaccine. CDR3 in DNA: TGCGCCAGCAGCCATAGGTGGAACTCCGGCGATGAGCAGTTCTTC. The encoded protein is CASSHRWNSGDEQFF.